The source of this TCR beta chain is a study of OX40 agonist ivuxolimab in advanced cancers. In the study overall: Anti-PD-1, anti-PD-L1 or anti-CTLA-4 therapy given earlier was allowed, and 40% had some. Partial responses, seen in three patients, involved one hepatocellular carcinoma and two cutaneous melanomas.

Study-level points and caveats: Antigen targets of the expanded peripheral T cells went undetermined.

Data came from immunoSEQ multiplex PCR; TCRdb stores just in-frame clones and leaves some out. Found here are fewer than 90,000 clones, about 86% of them singletons; the top ten hold approximately 2.5%. Regarding this clone: Antigen: not known.

At baseline, cycle 4 day 1, and cycle 7 day 1, blood was sampled. Germline V gives CDR1 SGHRS, CDR2 YFSETQ. The CDR3 runs to 17 residues. Trimming removed 9 bases from V and 1 base from J; junction bases left unmatched: 15. The specimen was CD4+ or CD8+ T cells sorted from blood, collected in a trial of the OX40 agonist ivuxolimab. V usage is TRBV5-1 and J usage is TRBJ2-7; TRBD2 aligns across 11 bases. The TCR originated in an adult with an advanced solid tumor such as melanoma, head and neck, liver or kidney cancer. DNA of the CDR3: TGCGCCACCACACTAAATCCAGGGACTAGCGGATCCTACGAGCAGTACTTC. It encodes CATTLNPGTSGSYEQYF.